Listed below are T cell receptor beta chains from one sample, sequenced in a study of shared clonotypes between healthy human individuals. Only in-frame clones appear in the TCRdb table, and some are missing; sequencing was by immunoSEQ multiplex PCR. The table includes roughly 1 million clones, approximately 70% detected once. Source material: memory CD4+ T cells sorted from blood. Every receptor here comes from a man younger than 30 in good health. Both conserved end residues are trimmed from each CDR3.

v_call,cdr3_aa
TRBV6-5,ASSYSPSPRGEQY
TRBV5-1,ASSLWGGSYNEQF
TRBV27,ASSARTGNNQPQH
TRBV25-1,ASYPRGGTEAF
TRBV5-1,ASSLIERGPQETQY
TRBV30,AWSAVTGANVLT
TRBV4-3,ASSQDLRLAGGEQY
TRBV21-1,ASSQRALVRPAYGYT
TRBV20-1,SAVYNEQF
TRBV6-5,ASRPHSSDEQY
TRBV19,ASSKGNSNQPQH
TRBV5-1,ASSRVNTEAF
TRBV2,ASSEDRANGNTIY
TRBV2,ASSNRGTEAF
TRBV7-6,ASSRRAAPGEKLF
TRBV9,ASSVAGREYEQY
TRBV11-2,ASSLGGAAGELF
TRBV27,ASSLIGTISPLH
TRBV5-1,ASSRTGVVVRMEGEQF
TRBV5-8,ASSFPPGNYGYT
TRBV28,ASSLIGGIITEAF
TRBV6-6,ASSYSRNTIY
TRBV28,ASSLSGFSYGYT
TRBV10-3,AISPQQGTEGYT
TRBV28,ASSVHRVGNTEAF
TRBV5-1,ASSLAGATINEQY
TRBV6-6,ASSNPTGGNGELF
TRBV19,ASRAQGARTEAF
TRBV5-4,ASSHRAGNTIY
TRBV6-5,ASSPRPLMNTEAF
TRBV6-6,ASSYTDRAYEQY
TRBV5-1,ASSLGDRDYGYT
TRBV30,AWSVYRAVQETQY
TRBV30,AWSVTSRETQY
TRBV7-2,ASSGLTSGGANVLT
TRBV5-1,ASSAQGQGAGEAF
TRBV18,ASSPGTSGSDEQF
TRBV5-1,ASRNEILETQY
TRBV5-1,ASSLGSNNEQF
TRBV7-9,ASSFSGSGNTIY
TRBV15,ATSLVQSGYT
TRBV10-3,AISGVSDDGTQY
TRBV28,ASSLVSGNTEAF
TRBV4-1,ASSLGTGSSIGNQPQH
TRBV4-1,ASSNTGEGNEKLF
TRBV18,ASSQGTQRNTEAF
TRBV10-3,AISDPGRAKNIQY
TRBV27,ASRRYAGQGPLLNEQF
TRBV7-2,ASSRFSRTATNEKLF
TRBV29-1,SVGLFNYGYT
TRBV6-1,ASDRDRGQETQY
TRBV30,AWSARVGGGSPRF
TRBV11-2,ASSLAGTGEADTQY
TRBV30,AWSAASGANVLT
TRBV21-1,ASSKRREGGQAASRDTQY
TRBV4-1,ASSHFQAAGNTIY